This is a list of T cell receptor beta chains from one sample in a study of shared clonotypes between healthy human individuals. TCRdb's copy holds only in-frame clones and misses some; the assay was immunoSEQ multiplex PCR. The sample has 700,000 or so clones, around 72% seen once; the top ten hold 1.8%. Sequencing used memory CD4+ T cells sorted from blood. The receptors here all came from a woman in her 30s in good health. Each CDR3 is given with its conserved first and last residue. D genes are given only for firm matches. Clone size is shown for a subset of rows, as once, few, many or a class of expanded clone.

j_call clone_size v_call d_call cdr3_nt cdr3_aa
TRBJ2-1 - TRBV5-1 TRBD2 TGCGCCAGCAGCTTAAAGCGGGGCACCTACAATGAGCAGTTCTTC CASSLKRGTYNEQFF
TRBJ1-1 - TRBV5-1 - TGCGCCAGCAGCACGGGACATCATAACACTGAAGCTTTCTTT CASSTGHHNTEAFF
TRBJ2-3 - TRBV7-2 - TGTGCCAGCAGCCCCCCAACAGATACGCAGTATTTT CASSPPTDTQYF
TRBJ2-5 - TRBV7-2 - TGTGCCAGCAGCTTAGGCGTAAAGACCCAGTACTTC CASSLGVKTQYF
TRBJ2-6 - TRBV6-4 - TGTGCCAGCAGTGCCCAGGGTACGGGGGCCAACGTCCTGACTTTC CASSAQGTGANVLTF
TRBJ2-2 - TRBV5-1 - TGCGCCAGCAGCTCGACTACTGGCACCGGGGAGCTGTTTTTT CASSSTTGTGELFF
TRBJ2-2 - TRBV14 TRBD1 TGTGCCAGCAGCCAACAGGGGGCTAGGGAGCTGTTTTTT CASSQQGARELFF
TRBJ1-4 - TRBV18 TRBD1 TGTGCCAGCTCACCACGACAGGGAGCAACTAATGAAAAACTGTTTTTT CASSPRQGATNEKLFF
TRBJ1-1 - TRBV5-1 - TGCGCCAGCAGCGGCTCTACAGAGAACACTGAAGCTTTCTTT CASSGSTENTEAFF
TRBJ1-1 - TRBV9 - TGTGCCAGCAGCGCCTTTGGGGAGGGGAGGACTGAAGCTTTCTTT CASSAFGEGRTEAFF
TRBJ2-2 - TRBV30 - TGTGCCTGGAGGAGGGGCCTGGCCAACACCGGGGAGCTGTTTTTT CAWRRGLANTGELFF
TRBJ1-2 few TRBV28 TRBD1 TGTGCCAGCTCAAGAGGGACAGTCGGCTACACCTTC CASSRGTVGYTF
TRBJ2-6 few TRBV19 - TGTGCCAGTAGTGACGGGGTTGATGGGGCCAACGTCCTGACTTTC CASSDGVDGANVLTF
TRBJ1-4 few TRBV7-9 - TGTGCCAGCAGCTTCGGGCCCGGGCTTCGGAATGAAAAACTGTTTTTT CASSFGPGLRNEKLFF
TRBJ1-4 - TRBV4-2 TRBD1 TGTGCCAGCAGCTTGAACAGGGGAACTAATGAAAAACTGTTTTTT CASSLNRGTNEKLFF
TRBJ1-2 once TRBV18 TRBD1 TGTGCCAGCTCACCACCGGAGGACAGGGGCGGCTACACCTTC CASSPPEDRGGYTF
TRBJ2-6 once TRBV28 - TGTGCCAGCAGTTTCATTCCCTCGGCGGGGGGGGCCAACGTCCTGACTTTC CASSFIPSAGGANVLTF
TRBJ1-2 - TRBV7-3 TRBD1 TGTGCCAGCAGCCTAACAGGGGGCGATGGCTACACCTTC CASSLTGGDGYTF
TRBJ1-5 - TRBV29-1 - TGCAGCGTCTCAACCGGCGATCAGCCCCAGCATTTT CSVSTGDQPQHF
TRBJ2-3 - TRBV15 - TGTGCCACCAGCGCCAGAGGAGCGACACACACAGATACGCAGTATTTT CATSARGATHTDTQYF
TRBJ2-1 - TRBV5-5 TRBD2 TGTGCCAGCAGCTCATCCGGGACTAGCGGGAAGTATGAGCAGTTCTTC CASSSSGTSGKYEQFF
TRBJ1-4 - TRBV19 - TGTGCCAGTAGTCCCCTCGGGTCGGCGGAAATAAATATTGAAAAACTGTTTTTT CASSPLGSAEINIEKLFF
TRBJ2-1 once TRBV6-6 TRBD2 TGTGCCAGCAGTTACGCGGGAGGGCCGGCCAATGAGCAGTTCTTC CASSYAGGPANEQFF
TRBJ1-1 - TRBV19 - TGTGCCAGTAGTTGGGACATGATGAACACTGAAGCTTTCTTT CASSWDMMNTEAFF
TRBJ2-3 - TRBV30 - TGTGCCTGGGCTAGCGAGATCACAGATACGCAGTATTTT CAWASEITDTQYF
TRBJ2-5 - TRBV6-5 - TGTGCCAGCAGTTACGGGGGTGGCGGGCAACAAGAGACCCAGTACTTC CASSYGGGGQQETQYF
TRBJ2-1 - TRBV11-2 - TGTGCCAGCAGCTTAGCCGTCTTTTCGGACCAGCGGGATGAGCAGTTCTTC CASSLAVFSDQRDEQFF
TRBJ2-2 - TRBV10-3 TRBD1 TGTGCCATCAGTGCCCGACAGGGCCGATCGAACACCGGGGAGCTGTTTTTT CAISARQGRSNTGELFF
TRBJ1-1 few TRBV28 - TGTGCCAGCATCCTGGGCGGGGTCACTGAAGCTTTCTTT CASILGGVTEAFF
TRBJ1-2 - TRBV4-1 - TGCGCCAGCAGCCAAGTCGGGGAGAGGGCAAACTTC CASSQVGERANF
TRBJ2-1 - TRBV25-1 - TGTGCCAGCGTTATTAGCGGCAATGAGCAGTTCTTC CASVISGNEQFF
TRBJ2-7 - TRBV25-1 TRBD2 TGTGCCAGCAGTGGTAGCGGGAGATCGGGTGAGCAGTACTTC CASSGSGRSGEQYF
TRBJ2-1 - TRBV5-4 TRBD1 TGTGCCAGCAGCTTGGGTTTAGGACAGGGGTACAATGAGCAGTTCTTC CASSLGLGQGYNEQFF
TRBJ2-5 - TRBV9 - TGTGCCAGCAGCGTAGTGCCCGGGGAAGAGACCCAGTACTTC CASSVVPGEETQYF
TRBJ2-5 - TRBV11-2 - TGTGCCAGCAGCTTGAGGGGAGTCGAGACCCAGTACTTC CASSLRGVETQYF
TRBJ2-3 - TRBV11-2 - TGTGCCAGCACCCCGATGGTCACAGATACGCAGTATTTT CASTPMVTDTQYF
TRBJ2-3 - TRBV6-1 TRBD2 TGTGCCAGCAGTGACAGGGTCCTGACTAGCGGGAGTGACGGGGATACGCAGTATTTT CASSDRVLTSGSDGDTQYF